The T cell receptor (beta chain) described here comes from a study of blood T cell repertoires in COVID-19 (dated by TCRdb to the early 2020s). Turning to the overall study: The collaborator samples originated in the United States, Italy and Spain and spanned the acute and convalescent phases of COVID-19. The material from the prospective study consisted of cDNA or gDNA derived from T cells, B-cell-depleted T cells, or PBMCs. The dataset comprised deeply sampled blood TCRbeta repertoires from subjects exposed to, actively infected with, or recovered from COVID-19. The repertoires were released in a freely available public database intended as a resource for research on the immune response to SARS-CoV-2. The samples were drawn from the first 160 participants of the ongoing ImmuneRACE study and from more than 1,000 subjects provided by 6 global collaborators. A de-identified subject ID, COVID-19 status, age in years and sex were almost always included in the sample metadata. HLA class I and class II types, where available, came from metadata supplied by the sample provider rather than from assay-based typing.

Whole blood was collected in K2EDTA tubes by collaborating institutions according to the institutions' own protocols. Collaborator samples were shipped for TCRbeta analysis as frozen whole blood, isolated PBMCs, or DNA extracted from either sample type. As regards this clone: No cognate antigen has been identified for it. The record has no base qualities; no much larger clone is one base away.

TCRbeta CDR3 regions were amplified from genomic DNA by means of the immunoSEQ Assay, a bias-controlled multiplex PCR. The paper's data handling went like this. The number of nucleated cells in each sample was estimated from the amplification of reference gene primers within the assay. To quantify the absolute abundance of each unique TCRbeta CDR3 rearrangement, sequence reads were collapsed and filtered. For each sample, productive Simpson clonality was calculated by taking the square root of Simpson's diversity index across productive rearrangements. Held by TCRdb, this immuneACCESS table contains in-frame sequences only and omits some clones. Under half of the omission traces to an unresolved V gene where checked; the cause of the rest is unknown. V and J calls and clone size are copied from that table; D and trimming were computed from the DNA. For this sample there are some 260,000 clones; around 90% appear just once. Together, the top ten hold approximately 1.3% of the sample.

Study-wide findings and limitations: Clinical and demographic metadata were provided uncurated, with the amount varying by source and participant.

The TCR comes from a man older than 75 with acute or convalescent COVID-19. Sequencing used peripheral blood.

The DNA is TGTGCCAGCAGCCCTCGCCGCGGTGGCTACACCTTC. It translates as CASSPRRGGYTF. This sequence uses TRBV5-6 and TRBJ1-2; too little of a D gene remains to name it. Reading from cysteine to phenylalanine, the CDR3 counts 12 amino acids. CDR3 DNA is the only sequence kept; it has 36 bases, read in frame from the first base. Cut back by 4 bases and 7 bases, the V and J ends lie 11 bases apart. CDR1 is given as SGHDT and CDR2 as YYEEEE, both from the germline V gene.